The TCR beta chain described here comes from a study of T cells in Graves' hyperthyroidism and ophthalmopathy. As for the study in general: Peripheral blood was collected at initial diagnosis, before any treatment. The study, taken as a whole, reports: Researchers report that a 13 V-J model separated ophthalmopathy from stable hyperthyroidism.

Germline V gene sequence: CDR1 DFQATT, CDR2 SNEGSKA (reference sequence). CDR3 length equals 14 residues. V was pared by 3 bases and J by 4 bases, with 13 bases between. Researchers amplified the TCR beta CDR3 regions from RNA transcripts. Using the HTBI primer set, a first-round RT-PCR was run on the TCR CDR3. TCRdb reprocessed the multiplex PCR reads with MiXCR, giving one entry per CDR3 protein. This sample has about 700,000 distinct CDR3 sequences; around 13% occur once, and the top ten carry roughly 10%. Details on this clonotype: Its specificity is unknown.

The chain uses TRBV20-1 and TRBJ2-1; D might be TRBD1 or TRBD2, each matching 5 bases. The receptor's source is a woman aged 18 to 35 with Graves' hyperthyroidism. The source material was blood. CDR3 in DNA: TGCAGTGCTAGCAGAGGGGAGAGGTACAATGAGCAGTTCTTC. This encodes CSASRGERYNEQFF.